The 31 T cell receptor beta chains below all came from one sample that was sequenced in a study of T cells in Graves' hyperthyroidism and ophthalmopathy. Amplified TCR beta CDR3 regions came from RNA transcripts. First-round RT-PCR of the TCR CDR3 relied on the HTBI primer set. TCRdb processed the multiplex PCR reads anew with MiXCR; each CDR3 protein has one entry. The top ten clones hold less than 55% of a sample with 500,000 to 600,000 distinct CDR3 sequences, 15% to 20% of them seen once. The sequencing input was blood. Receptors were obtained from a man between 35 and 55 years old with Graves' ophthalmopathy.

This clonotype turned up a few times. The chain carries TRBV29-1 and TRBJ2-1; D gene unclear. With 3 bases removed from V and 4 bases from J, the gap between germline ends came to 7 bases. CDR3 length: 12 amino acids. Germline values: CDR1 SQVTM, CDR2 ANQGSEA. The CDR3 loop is CSVERQYNEQFF. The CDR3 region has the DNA TGCAGCGTTGAGAGGCAATACAATGAGCAGTTCTTC.

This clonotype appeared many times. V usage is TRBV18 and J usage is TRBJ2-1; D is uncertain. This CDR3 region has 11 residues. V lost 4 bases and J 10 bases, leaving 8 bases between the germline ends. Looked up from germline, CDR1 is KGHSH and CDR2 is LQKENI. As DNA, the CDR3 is TGTGCCAGCTCACTTCTTACGGAGCAGTTCTTC. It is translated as CASSLLTEQFF.

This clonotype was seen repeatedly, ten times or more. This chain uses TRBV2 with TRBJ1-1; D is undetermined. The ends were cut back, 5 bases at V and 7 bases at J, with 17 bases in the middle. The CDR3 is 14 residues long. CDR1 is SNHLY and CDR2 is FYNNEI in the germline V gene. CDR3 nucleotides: TGTGCCAGCAGTCTCCTTATTGGTCGGGGTGAAGCTTTCTTT. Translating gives CASSLLIGRGEAFF.

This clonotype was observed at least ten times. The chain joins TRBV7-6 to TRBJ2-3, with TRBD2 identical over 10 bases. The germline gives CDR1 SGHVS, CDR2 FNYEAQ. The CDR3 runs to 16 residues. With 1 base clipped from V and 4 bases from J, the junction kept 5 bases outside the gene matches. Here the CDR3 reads CASSLGSSGGADTQYF. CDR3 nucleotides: TGTGCCAGCAGCTTAGGTTCTAGCGGGGGAGCAGATACGCAGTATTTT.

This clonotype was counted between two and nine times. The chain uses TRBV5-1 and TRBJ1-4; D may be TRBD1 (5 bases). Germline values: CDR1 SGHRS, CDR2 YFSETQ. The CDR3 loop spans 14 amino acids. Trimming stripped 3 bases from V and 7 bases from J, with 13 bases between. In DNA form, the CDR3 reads TGCGCCAGCAGCTATCAGGGCGGGAGTGAAAAACTGTTTTTT. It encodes CASSYQGGSEKLFF.

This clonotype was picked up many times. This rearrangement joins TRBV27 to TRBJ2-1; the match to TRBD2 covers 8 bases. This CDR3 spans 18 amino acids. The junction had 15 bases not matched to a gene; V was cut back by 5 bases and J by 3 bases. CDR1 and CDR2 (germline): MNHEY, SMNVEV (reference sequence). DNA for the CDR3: TGTGCCAGCAGTCTCACCTTTACTAGCGGCCACGGCTACAATGAGCAGTTCTTC. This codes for CASSLTFTSGHGYNEQFF.

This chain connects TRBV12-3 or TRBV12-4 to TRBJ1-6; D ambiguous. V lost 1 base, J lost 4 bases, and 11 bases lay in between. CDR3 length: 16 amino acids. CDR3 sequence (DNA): TGTGCCAGCAGTTTAGAGGGTCCCCAATATAATTCACCCCTCCACTTT. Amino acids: CASSLEGPQYNSPLHF.

The CDR3 loop is CASSSLGQANYGYTF. Here the CDR3 DNA reads TGTGCCAGCAGTTCCCTTGGACAGGCAAACTATGGCTACACCTTC. This chain links TRBV6-1 with TRBJ1-2, with 7 bases that match TRBD1. With 5 bases clipped from V and 2 bases from J, the junction kept 8 bases outside the gene matches. This CDR3 region has 15 residues. The germline CDR1 and CDR2 sequences are MNHNS and SASEGT.

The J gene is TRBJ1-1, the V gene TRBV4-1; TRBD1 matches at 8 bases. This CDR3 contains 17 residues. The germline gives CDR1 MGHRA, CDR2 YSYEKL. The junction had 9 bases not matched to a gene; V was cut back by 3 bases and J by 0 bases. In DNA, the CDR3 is TGCGCCAGCAGCCAGACGGTGACAGGGGCCATGAACACTGAAGCTTTCTTT. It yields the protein CASSQTVTGAMNTEAFF.

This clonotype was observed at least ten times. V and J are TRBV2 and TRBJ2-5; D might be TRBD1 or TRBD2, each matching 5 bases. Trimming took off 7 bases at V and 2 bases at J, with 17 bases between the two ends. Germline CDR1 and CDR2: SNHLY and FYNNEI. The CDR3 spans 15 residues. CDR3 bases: TGTGCCAGCAAGGGTCGTTCTGGGGGACAAGAGACCCAGTACTTC. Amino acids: CASKGRSGGQETQYF. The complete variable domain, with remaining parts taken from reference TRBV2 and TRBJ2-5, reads EPEVTQTPSHQVTQMGQEVILRCVPISNHLYFYWYRQILGQKVEFLVSFYNNEISEKSEIFDDQFSVERPDGSNFTLKIRSTKLEDSAMYFCASKGRSGGQETQYFGPGTRLLVL.

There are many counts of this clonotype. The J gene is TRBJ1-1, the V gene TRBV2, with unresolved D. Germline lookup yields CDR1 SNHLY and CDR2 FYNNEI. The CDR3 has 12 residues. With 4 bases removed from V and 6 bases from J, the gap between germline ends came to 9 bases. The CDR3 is CASSAGVSEAFF. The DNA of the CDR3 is TGTGCCAGCAGTGCCGGGGTTTCTGAAGCTTTCTTT.

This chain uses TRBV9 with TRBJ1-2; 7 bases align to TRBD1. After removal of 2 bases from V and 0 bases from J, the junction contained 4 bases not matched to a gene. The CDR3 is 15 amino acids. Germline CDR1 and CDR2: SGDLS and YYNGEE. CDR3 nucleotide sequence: TGTGCCAGCAGCGTCGGAGGACAGGCTAACTATGGCTACACCTTC. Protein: CASSVGGQANYGYTF.

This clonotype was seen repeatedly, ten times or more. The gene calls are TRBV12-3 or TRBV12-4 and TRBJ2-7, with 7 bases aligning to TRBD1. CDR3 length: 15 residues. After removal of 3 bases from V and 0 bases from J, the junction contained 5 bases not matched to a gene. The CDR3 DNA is TGTGCCAGCAGTTTGAGACAGGGTAACTCCTACGAGCAGTACTTC. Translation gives CASSLRQGNSYEQYF.

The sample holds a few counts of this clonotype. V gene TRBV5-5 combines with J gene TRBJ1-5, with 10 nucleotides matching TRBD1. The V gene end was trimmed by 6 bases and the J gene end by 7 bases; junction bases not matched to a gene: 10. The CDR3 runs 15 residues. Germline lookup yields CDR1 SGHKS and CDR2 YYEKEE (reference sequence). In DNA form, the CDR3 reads TGTGCCAGCACCCATTGGGGACAGGGGTACCAGCCCCAGCATTTT. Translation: CASTHWGQGYQPQHF.

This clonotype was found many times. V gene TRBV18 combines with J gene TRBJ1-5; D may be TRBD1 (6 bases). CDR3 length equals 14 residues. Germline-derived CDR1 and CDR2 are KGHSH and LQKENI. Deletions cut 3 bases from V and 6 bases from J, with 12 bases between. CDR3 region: CASSPNGGPQPQHF. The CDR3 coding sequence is TGTGCCAGCTCACCTAATGGGGGGCCTCAGCCCCAGCATTTT. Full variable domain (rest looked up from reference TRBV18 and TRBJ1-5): NAGVMQNPRHLVRRRGQEARLRCSPMKGHSHVYWYRQLPEEGLKFMVYLQKENIIDESGMPKERFSAEFPKEGPSILRIQQVVRGDSAAYFCASSPNGGPQPQHFGDGTRLSIL.

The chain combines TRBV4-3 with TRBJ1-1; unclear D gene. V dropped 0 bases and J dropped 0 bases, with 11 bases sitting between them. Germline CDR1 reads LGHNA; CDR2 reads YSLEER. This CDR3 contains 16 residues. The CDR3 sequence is CASSQDRAAMNTEAFF. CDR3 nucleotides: TGCGCCAGCAGCCAAGATCGTGCAGCGATGAACACTGAAGCTTTCTTT.

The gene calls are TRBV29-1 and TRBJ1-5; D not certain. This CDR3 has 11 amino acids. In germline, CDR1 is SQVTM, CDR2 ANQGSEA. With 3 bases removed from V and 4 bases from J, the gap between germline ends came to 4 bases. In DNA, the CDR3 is TGCAGCGTTGAGGGGAATCAGCCCCAGCATTTT. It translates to CSVEGNQPQHF.

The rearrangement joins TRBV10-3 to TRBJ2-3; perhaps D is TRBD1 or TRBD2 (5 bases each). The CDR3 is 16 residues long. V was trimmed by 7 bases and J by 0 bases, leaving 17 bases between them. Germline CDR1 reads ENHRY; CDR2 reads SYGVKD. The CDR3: CAIKVGAGQSTDTQYF. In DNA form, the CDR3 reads TGTGCCATCAAGGTCGGGGCAGGGCAGAGCACAGATACGCAGTATTTT.

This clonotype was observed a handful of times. The DNA of the CDR3 is TGTGCCAGCAGCTTAGGGGTAGCCTACGAGCAGTACTTC. Protein: CASSLGVAYEQYF. The chain recombines TRBV7-9 with TRBJ2-7; D gene unclear. Germline values: CDR1 SEHNR, CDR2 FQNEAQ (reference sequence). Trimming stripped 1 base from V and 2 bases from J, with 6 bases between. The CDR3 sequence is 13 residues long.

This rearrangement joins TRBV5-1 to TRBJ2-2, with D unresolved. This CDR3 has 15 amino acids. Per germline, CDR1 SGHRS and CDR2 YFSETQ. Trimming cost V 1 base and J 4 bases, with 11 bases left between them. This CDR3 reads CASSLRPNPTGELFF. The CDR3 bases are TGCGCCAGCAGCTTGCGGCCTAACCCCACCGGGGAGCTGTTTTTT.

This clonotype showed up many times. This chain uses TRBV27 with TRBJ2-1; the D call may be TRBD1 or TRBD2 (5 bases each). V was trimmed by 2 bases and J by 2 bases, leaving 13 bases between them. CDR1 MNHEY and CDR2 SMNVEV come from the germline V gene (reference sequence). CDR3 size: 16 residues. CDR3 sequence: CASSLLGRDAYNEQFF. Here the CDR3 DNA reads TGTGCCAGCAGTTTACTGGGCCGGGACGCCTACAATGAGCAGTTCTTC.

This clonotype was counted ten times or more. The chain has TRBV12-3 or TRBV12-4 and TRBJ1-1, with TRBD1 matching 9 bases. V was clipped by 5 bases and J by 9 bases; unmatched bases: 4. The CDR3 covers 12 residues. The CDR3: CASSPGQGKAFF. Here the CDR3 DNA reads TGTGCCAGCAGTCCGGGACAGGGCAAAGCTTTCTTT.

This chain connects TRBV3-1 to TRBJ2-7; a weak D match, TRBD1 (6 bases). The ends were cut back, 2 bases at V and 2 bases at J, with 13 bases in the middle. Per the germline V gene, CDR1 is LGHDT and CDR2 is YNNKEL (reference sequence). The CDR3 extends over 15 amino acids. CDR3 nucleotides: TGTGCCAGCAGCCAAAAAAGGACAGTAACCTACGAGCAGTACTTC. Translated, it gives CASSQKRTVTYEQYF.

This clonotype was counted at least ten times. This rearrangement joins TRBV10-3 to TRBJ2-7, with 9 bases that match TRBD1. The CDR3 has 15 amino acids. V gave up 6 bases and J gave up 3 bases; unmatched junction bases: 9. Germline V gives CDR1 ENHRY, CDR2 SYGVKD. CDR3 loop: CAISDEDRGVYEQYF. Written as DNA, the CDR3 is TGTGCCATCAGCGACGAGGACAGGGGAGTCTACGAGCAGTACTTC.

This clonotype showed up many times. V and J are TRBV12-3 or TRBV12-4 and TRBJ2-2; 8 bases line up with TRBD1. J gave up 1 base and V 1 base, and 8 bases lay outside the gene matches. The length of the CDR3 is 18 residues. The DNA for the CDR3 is TGTGCCAGCAGTTTAGGCAGGGGGCAGATTAGGAACACCGGGGAGCTGTTTTTT. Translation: CASSLGRGQIRNTGELFF.

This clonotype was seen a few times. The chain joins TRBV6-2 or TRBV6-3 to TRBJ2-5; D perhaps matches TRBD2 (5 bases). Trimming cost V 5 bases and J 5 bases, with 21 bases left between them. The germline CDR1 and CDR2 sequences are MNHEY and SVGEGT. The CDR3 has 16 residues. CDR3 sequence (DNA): TGTGCCAGCAGTGGAACCCCAATGGGAGTATGGGAGACCCAGTACTTC. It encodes CASSGTPMGVWETQYF.

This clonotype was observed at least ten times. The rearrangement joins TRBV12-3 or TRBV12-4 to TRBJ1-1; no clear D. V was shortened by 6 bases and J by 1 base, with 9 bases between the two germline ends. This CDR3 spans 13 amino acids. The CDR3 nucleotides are TGTGCCAGCAGCTTTTACTCGAACACTGAAGCTTTCTTT. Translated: CASSFYSNTEAFF.

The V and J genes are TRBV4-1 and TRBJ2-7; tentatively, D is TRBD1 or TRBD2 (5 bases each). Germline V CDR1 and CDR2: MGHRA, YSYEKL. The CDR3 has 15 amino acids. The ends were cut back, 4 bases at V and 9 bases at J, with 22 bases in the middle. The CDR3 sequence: CASSRATVTNRGQYF. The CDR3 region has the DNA TGCGCCAGCAGCCGAGCGACAGTGACTAATAGGGGGCAGTACTTC.

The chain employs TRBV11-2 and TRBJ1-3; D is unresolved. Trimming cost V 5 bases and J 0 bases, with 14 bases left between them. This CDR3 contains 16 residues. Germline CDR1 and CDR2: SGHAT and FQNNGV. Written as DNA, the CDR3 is TGTGCCAGCAGCCCTCGACCCTTTCTCTCTGGAAACACCATATATTTT. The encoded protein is CASSPRPFLSGNTIYF.

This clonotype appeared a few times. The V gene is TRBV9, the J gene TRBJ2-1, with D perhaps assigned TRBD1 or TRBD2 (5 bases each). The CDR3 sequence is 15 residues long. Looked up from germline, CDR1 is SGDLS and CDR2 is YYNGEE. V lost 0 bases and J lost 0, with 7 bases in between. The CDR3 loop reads CASSVGDDSYNEQFF. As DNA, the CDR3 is TGTGCCAGCAGCGTAGGGGACGACTCCTACAATGAGCAGTTCTTC.

The CDR3 protein is CASSLSGRVSYNEQFF. Here the CDR3 DNA reads TGTGCCAGCAGCTTATCTGGCAGGGTATCCTACAATGAGCAGTTCTTC. The chain is built from TRBV7-3 and TRBJ2-1, with D perhaps TRBD1 (5 bases). The germline V gene has CDR1 SGHTA and CDR2 FQGTGA. The CDR3 length is 16 residues. The V and J ends lost 2 bases and 1 base respectively, with 12 bases between them.